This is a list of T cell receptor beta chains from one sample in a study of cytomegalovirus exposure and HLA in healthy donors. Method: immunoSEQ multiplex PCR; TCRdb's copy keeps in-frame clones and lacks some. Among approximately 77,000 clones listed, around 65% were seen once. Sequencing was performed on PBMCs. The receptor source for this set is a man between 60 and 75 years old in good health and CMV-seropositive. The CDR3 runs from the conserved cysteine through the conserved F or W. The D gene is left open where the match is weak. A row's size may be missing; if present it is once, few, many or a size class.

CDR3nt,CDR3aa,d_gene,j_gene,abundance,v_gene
TGTGCCAGCAGCCGACAGGGTAACTATGGCTACACCTTC,CASSRQGNYGYTF,TRBD1,TRBJ1-2,.,TRBV7-9
TGTGCCAGCAGCTTAGCGGGTTTAATCAACACTGAAGCTTTCTTT,CASSLAGLINTEAFF,.,TRBJ1-1,.,TRBV11-2
TGTGCCAGCAACCGTAAGGGGGATATGAACACTGAAGCTTTCTTT,CASNRKGDMNTEAFF,.,TRBJ1-1,.,TRBV7-9
TGTGCCAGCAGCTGGAGGGGACTAGCGGGAGGATCCGACACAGATACGCAGTATTTT,CASSWRGLAGGSDTDTQYF,TRBD2,TRBJ2-3,.,TRBV5-6
TGTGCCAGCAGGGGACAGGGGCGGGTTGGAGGTCAGCCCCAGCATTTT,CASRGQGRVGGQPQHF,TRBD1,TRBJ1-5,.,TRBV2
TGTGCCACCAGCAGGCCCCTCGGGGTGGGCTATGGCTACACCTTC,CATSRPLGVGYGYTF,.,TRBJ1-2,.,TRBV15
TGTGCCAGCAGTTTATTTGCGGGGCAGAGCCTAGGGGAAAAACTGTTTTTT,CASSLFAGQSLGEKLFF,.,TRBJ1-4,.,TRBV28
TGTGCCAGCAGCTTGGAACAGGGGGCGGGAGATGGCTACACCTTC,CASSLEQGAGDGYTF,TRBD1,TRBJ1-2,.,TRBV5-4
TGTGCCAGCAGCGACAGGGGAGGGGGCACAGATACGCAGTATTTT,CASSDRGGGTDTQYF,.,TRBJ2-3,.,TRBV7-3
TGTGCCAGCAGCTTCTCTAGAGGGCTCTCTGGAAACACCATATATTTT,CASSFSRGLSGNTIYF,.,TRBJ1-3,.,TRBV5-4
TGTGCCAGCGGGCGCAGTGCGGATACGCAGTATTTT,CASGRSADTQYF,.,TRBJ2-3,.,TRBV5-4
TGTGCCAGCATCACCCTAGGGACAGCCAGCACAGATACGCAGTATTTT,CASITLGTASTDTQYF,TRBD1,TRBJ2-3,.,TRBV28
TGTGCCAGCGGACAGGGTGCGTACAATGAGCAGTTCTTC,CASGQGAYNEQFF,TRBD1,TRBJ2-1,.,TRBV4-2
TGTGCCAGCAGTGATGGCCCTAGCACAGATACGCAGTATTTT,CASSDGPSTDTQYF,.,TRBJ2-3,.,TRBV25-1
TGTGCCTGGAGTGTACAGGGGGCACGGGGAGCTTTCTTT,CAWSVQGARGAFF,TRBD1,TRBJ1-1,.,TRBV30
TGTGCCAGTAGAACAGGGACCGGGGAGCTGTTTTTT,CASRTGTGELFF,.,TRBJ2-2,once,TRBV19
TGTGCCAGTAGCCCGCGGAGACTGAGAGATTCCTACGAGCAGTACTTC,CASSPRRLRDSYEQYF,.,TRBJ2-7,.,TRBV19
TGTGCCAGCACTCCCGGGACAGGGTACGATACGCAGTATTTT,CASTPGTGYDTQYF,TRBD1,TRBJ2-3,.,TRBV6-5
TGCGCCAGCACCGGGACTAGCGGGAGAACGGCCGGGGAGCTGTTTTTT,CASTGTSGRTAGELFF,TRBD2,TRBJ2-2,.,TRBV10-2
TGTGCCAGCAGTTGGACTAACTCCTACAATGAGCAGTTCTTC,CASSWTNSYNEQFF,.,TRBJ2-1,.,TRBV27
TGTGCCAGCAGTGATCCCCACAGTGCAACTAATGAAAAACTGTTTTTT,CASSDPHSATNEKLFF,.,TRBJ1-4,once,TRBV6-1
TGTGCCAGCAGCTTTTCTGGGGGCGAAAGCACAGATACGCAGTATTTT,CASSFSGGESTDTQYF,.,TRBJ2-3,few,TRBV7-9
TGTGCCAGTATAAAGGGGACACTGAACACCGGGGAGCTGTTTTTT,CASIKGTLNTGELFF,.,TRBJ2-2,.,TRBV19
TGTGCCAGCAGTTTATCGGCGGCAGGGAAGACTGAAGCTTTCTTT,CASSLSAAGKTEAFF,.,TRBJ1-1,.,TRBV28
TGTGCCAGCAGCCCATTCAGGGCTGACTCTGGAAACACCATATATTTT,CASSPFRADSGNTIYF,.,TRBJ1-3,.,TRBV7-2
TGTGCCATCAGTGAGTCGAAGGGGGGACAGGGGAATTCACCCCTCCACTTT,CAISESKGGQGNSPLHF,TRBD1,TRBJ1-6,.,TRBV10-3